This entry lists 5 T cell receptor beta chains sequenced from one sample in a study of T cell changes during pregnancy in multiple sclerosis. Clones were read by immunoSEQ multiplex PCR, and TCRdb kept only the in-frame ones, dropping some. Here the sample spans about 46,000 clones, roughly 92% being singletons. The sequencing used peripheral blood, collected in the third trimester of pregnancy. These receptors were collected from a female donor with multiple sclerosis, enrolled in a pregnancy study.

The chain couples TRBV30 to TRBJ1-1; D remains ambiguous. V lost 1 base, J lost 0 bases, and 12 bases lay in between. CDR3 size: 15 residues. Germline loops: CDR1 GTSNPN, CDR2 SVGIG (reference sequence). The DNA of the CDR3 is TGTGCCTGGAGTGCCGGTCCTTTGGTGAACACTGAAGCTTTCTTT. Its translation is CAWSAGPLVNTEAFF. Filled out from reference TRBV30 and TRBJ1-1, the complete variable domain reads SQTIHQWPATLVQPVGSPLSLECTVEGTSNPNLYWYRQAAGRGLQLLFYSVGIGQISSEVPQNLSASRPQDRQFILSSKKLLLSDSGFYLCAWSAGPLVNTEAFFGQGTRLTVV.

The rearrangement links TRBV5-1 to TRBJ2-3; 8 nucleotides line up with TRBD2. Germline V lookup: CDR1 SGHRS, CDR2 YFSETQ. V gave up 2 bases and J gave up 0 bases; unmatched junction bases: 11. This CDR3 region has 18 residues. The CDR3: CASSFVGRASLSTDTQYF. The CDR3 bases are TGCGCCAGCAGCTTTGTCGGGAGGGCCTCCCTTAGCACAGATACGCAGTATTTT. Full variable domain (missing parts from reference TRBV5-1 and TRBJ2-3): KAGVTQTPRYLIKTRGQQVTLSCSPISGHRSVSWYQQTPGQGLQFLFEYFSETQRNKGNFPGRFSGRQFSNSRSEMNVSTLELGDSALYLCASSFVGRASLSTDTQYFGPGTRLTVL.

The V call is TRBV7-9, the J call TRBJ2-1; TRBD2 might be the D (6 bases). The V gene lost 2 bases and the J gene lost 5 bases, with 19 bases spanning the gap. The length of the CDR3 is 17 residues. Germline V gene sequence: CDR1 SEHNR, CDR2 FQNEAQ (reference sequence). CDR3 coding DNA: TGTGCCAGCAGCTTACGCCTCAGCCGGGAGTTAGACAATGAGCAGTTCTTC. As protein: CASSLRLSRELDNEQFF.

The gene calls are TRBV5-8 and TRBJ2-5, with D perhaps TRBD1 (5 bases). With 0 bases removed from V and 5 bases from J, the gap between germline ends came to 14 bases. The CDR3 totals 15 residues. Germline lookup yields CDR1 SGHTS and CDR2 YDEGEE. CDR3 sequence: CASSLGELKGETQYF. For the CDR3, the DNA is TGTGCCAGCAGCTTGGGGGAACTGAAGGGGGAGACCCAGTACTTC.

The genes are TRBV7-9 and TRBJ2-2; TRBD1 matches at 8 bases. The V gene end was trimmed by 5 bases and the J gene end by 5 bases; junction bases not matched to a gene: 10. Germline loops: CDR1 SEHNR, CDR2 FQNEAQ (reference sequence). This CDR3 comprises 16 residues. CDR3 protein: CASSPSRGRITGELFF. The CDR3 bases are TGTGCCAGCAGCCCGAGCAGGGGGCGAATTACCGGGGAGCTGTTTTTT.